What follows are 22 T cell receptor beta chains derived from one specimen sequenced in a study of PD-1 blockade in mismatch repair-deficient tumors. Profiling relied on immunoSEQ multiplex PCR, and the TCRdb table lists in-frame clones only, not all of them. This table has about 34,000 clones, more than 70% appearing once. Sequencing was performed on PBMCs, taken around 6 weeks after starting pembrolizumab. The receptors originated from an adult with mismatch repair-deficient cancer.

This clone came up once. The chain joins TRBV6-1 to TRBJ2-7, with 12 bases that match TRBD2. From germline, CDR1 is MNHNS and CDR2 SASEGT. The CDR3 covers 17 residues. With V trimmed by 4 bases and J by 3 bases, 10 bases remained unmatched. The CDR3 sequence is CASSARLAGEPVYEQYF. CDR3 nucleotide sequence: TGTGCCAGCAGTGCCCGACTAGCGGGAGAGCCAGTCTACGAGCAGTACTTC.

The chain is built from TRBV9 and TRBJ1-4; D might be TRBD1 (5 bases). V was shortened by 3 bases and J by 5 bases, with 14 bases between the two germline ends. From germline, CDR1 is SGDLS and CDR2 YYNGEE. The CDR3 spans 15 residues. The CDR3 bases are TGTGCCAGCAGCGAAACCGGGACTAGGAATGAAAAACTGTTTTTT. Its translation is CASSETGTRNEKLFF.

The chain links TRBV7-2 to TRBJ2-1; 8 positions match TRBD2. Trimming removed 5 bases from V and 0 bases from J; junction bases left unmatched: 3. The germline V gene has CDR1 SGHTA and CDR2 FQGNSA. The CDR3 sequence is 15 residues long. Here the CDR3 DNA reads TGTGCCAGCAGCCATACTAGCGGCTCCTACAATGAGCAGTTCTTC. Translation gives CASSHTSGSYNEQFF.

This sequence joins TRBV9 and TRBJ1-3; tentatively, D is TRBD1 (5 bases). V lost 4 bases and J lost 0, with 8 bases in between. The CDR3 has 14 residues. From germline, CDR1 is SGDLS and CDR2 YYNGEE. The CDR3 DNA reads as TGTGCCAGCAGCAGTGGGGCCTCTGGAAACACCATATATTTT. The encoded protein is CASSSGASGNTIYF.

The chain uses TRBV6-7 and TRBJ1-4, with D unclear. TRBV6-7 is annotated as an ORF whose role is uncertain. This CDR3 contains 16 residues. V lost 2 bases to trimming and J lost 6 bases, with 16 bases between them. The CDR3 DNA reads TGTGCCAGCAGTTACCCCGCCAGGTTGATGGATGAAAAACTGTTTTTT. It translates to CASSYPARLMDEKLFF.

J is TRBJ2-3 and V is TRBV6-5; 7 bases agree with TRBD2. J gave up 4 bases and V 7 bases, and 8 bases lay outside the gene matches. Germline assignment: CDR1 MNHEY and CDR2 SVGAGI. The CDR3 totals 14 residues. The CDR3 nucleotides are TGTGCCAGCAAAATAGCGGGTAGTGCAGATACGCAGTATTTT. Translation: CASKIAGSADTQYF.

The chain combines TRBV2 with TRBJ2-2; 11 nucleotides match TRBD1. The germline gives CDR1 SNHLY, CDR2 FYNNEI. V was clipped by 6 bases and J by 4 bases; unmatched bases: 4. The CDR3 has 15 amino acids. DNA of the CDR3: TGTGCCAGCAGGGACAGGGGGCATGGCACCGGGGAGCTGTTTTTT. Protein product: CASRDRGHGTGELFF.

The gene calls are TRBV28 and TRBJ2-7; D is perhaps TRBD2 (6 bases). Germline lookup yields CDR1 MDHEN and CDR2 SYDVKM. This CDR3 region has 11 residues. V gave up 6 bases and J gave up 3 bases, with 6 bases separating them. CDR3 bases: TGTGCCAGCAGCGGGAGCTACGAGCAGTACTTC. Translation: CASSGSYEQYF.

This clone was seen only once. The chain carries TRBV30 and TRBJ2-2, with a possible D match to TRBD2 (6 bases). This CDR3 comprises 13 residues. Germline CDR1 reads GTSNPN; CDR2 reads SVGIG (reference sequence). V lost 7 bases to trimming and J lost 8 bases, with 17 bases between them. This chain's CDR3 is CASGAYIRGELFF. In nucleotides, the CDR3 is TGTGCCTCGGGAGCCTATATTCGGGGGGAGCTGTTTTTT. Looking up the rest from reference TRBV30 and TRBJ2-2 gives the full variable domain: SQTIHQWPATLVQPVGSPLSLECTVEGTSNPNLYWYRQAAGRGLQLLFYSVGIGQISSEVPQNLSASRPQDRQFILSSKKLLLSDSGFYLCASGAYIRGELFFGEGSRLTVL.

The V gene is TRBV6-1, the J gene TRBJ1-4; perhaps TRBD1 as D (5 bases). The CDR3 spans 15 residues. Between the trimmed V and J ends, which lost 6 bases and 3 bases, there was a span of 14 bases. Looked up from germline, CDR1 is MNHNS and CDR2 is SASEGT. This CDR3 reads CASSRGLFSNEKLFF. The CDR3 DNA is TGTGCCAGCAGCCGGGGACTGTTCTCTAATGAAAAACTGTTTTTT.

This clone was counted a single time. J is TRBJ1-2 and V is TRBV19, with D tentatively TRBD1 (5 bases). The germline V gene encodes CDR1 LNHDA and CDR2 SQIVND (reference sequence). The CDR3 length is 20 residues. The V end was cut by 7 bases, the J end by 0 bases, with 30 bases between. The CDR3 DNA follows: TGTGCCAGTACCAAGCCGGGACTGGGATATACACCTGAGGCTAACTATGGCTACACCTTC. Its protein product is CASTKPGLGYTPEANYGYTF.

The chain is built from TRBV21-1 and TRBJ1-3; TRBD1, the table's D call, was not compared with the DNA. TRBV21-1 is a pseudogene locus. The CDR3 sequence is 16 residues long. The CDR3 DNA reads TGTGCCAGCAGCAACGGACAGGAGAGCTCTGGAAACACCATATATTTT. Translation: CASSNGQESSGNTIYF.

This clone was seen a single time. V gene TRBV9 combines with J gene TRBJ2-7; 7 nucleotides align to TRBD2. CDR1 and CDR2 (germline): SGDLS, YYNGEE. V shed 5 bases, J shed 3 bases, and the junction held 20 bases outside the gene matches. The CDR3 totals 18 residues. CDR3 bases: TGTGCCAGCAGTGTCCGACTAGCTGAATCCCTGACTTGCTACGAGCAGTACTTC. Its protein is CASSVRLAESLTCYEQYF.

V and J are TRBV9 and TRBJ2-3; 8 nucleotides agree with TRBD1. The V and J ends lost 3 bases and 0 bases, in that order; junction bases with no gene match: 12. This CDR3 region has 18 residues. Germline values: CDR1 SGDLS, CDR2 YYNGEE. CDR3 DNA sequence: TGTGCCAGCAGCGAGGGGCTCAGGGGGCGTCGGAGCACAGATACGCAGTATTTT. Translated, it gives CASSEGLRGRRSTDTQYF.

V and J are TRBV2 and TRBJ2-5; TRBD1 might be the D (6 bases). TRBJ2-7 matches the DNA end more closely, so the J call is doubtful. Germline V gene data show CDR1 as SNHLY and CDR2 as FYNNEI. The CDR3 spans 14 residues. The CDR3 reads CASSRNRESYEQYF. The CDR3 DNA is TGTGCCAGCAGCCGCAACAGGGAATCCTACGAGCAGTACTTC.

The chain couples TRBV20-1 to TRBJ1-3; the D gene is possibly TRBD1 (6 bases). The V gene lost 2 bases and the J gene lost 8 bases, with 7 bases spanning the gap. Per the germline V gene, CDR1 is DFQATT and CDR2 is SNEGSKA (reference sequence). CDR3 size: 11 residues. The CDR3 bases are TGCAGTGCTAGAAAGGGGGACACCATATATTTT. It yields the protein CSARKGDTIYF.

Concerning this clone: Other nucleotide sequences in the sample specify the same CDR3. The CDR3 region is CASSPTGKETQYF. CDR3 DNA: TGTGCCAGCTCACCCACAGGAAAAGAGACCCAGTACTTC. The chain links TRBV18 to TRBJ2-5; D is perhaps TRBD1 (5 bases). V lost 3 bases, J lost 3 bases, and 8 bases lay in between. The germline V gene has CDR1 KGHSH and CDR2 LQKENI. This CDR3 region has 13 residues.

The rearrangement links TRBV5-4 to TRBJ2-3, with 8 bases lining up with TRBD1. This CDR3 spans 15 amino acids. V lost 4 bases to trimming and J lost 1 base; unmatched junction nucleotides: 5. Germline V lookup: CDR1 SGHNT, CDR2 YYREEE (reference sequence). CDR3 amino acids: CASSLLDRGTDTQYF. The CDR3 DNA sequence: TGTGCCAGCAGCCTCCTGGACAGGGGCACAGATACGCAGTATTTT.

The chain recombines TRBV5-6 with TRBJ2-2; D remains unclear. Germline-derived CDR1 and CDR2 are SGHDT and YYEEEE. V was cut by 4 bases and J by 4 bases, with 11 bases left in between. The CDR3 length is 14 residues. Here the CDR3 DNA reads TGTGCCAGCAGCGCACTATCGATCACCGGGGAGCTGTTTTTT. Translated: CASSALSITGELFF. Drawing the rest from reference TRBV5-6 and TRBJ2-2, the complete variable domain is DAGVTQSPTHLIKTRGQQVTLRCSPKSGHDTVSWYQQALGQGPQFIFQYYEEEERQRGNFPDRFSGHQFPNYSSELNVNALLLGDSALYLCASSALSITGELFFGEGSRLTVL.

In its sample, this clone was seen once. The chain couples TRBV4-2 to TRBJ2-1; 9 positions agree with TRBD2. This CDR3 has 17 amino acids. J gave up 3 bases and V 5 bases, and 11 bases lay outside the gene matches. Germline V gene sequence: CDR1 LGHNA, CDR2 YNFKEQ. DNA of the CDR3: TGTGCCAGCAGCTCTCCCCGCGGGAGGGCCAACTACAATGAGCAGTTCTTC. Protein product: CASSSPRGRANYNEQFF.

J is TRBJ2-2 and V is TRBV5-1; TRBD1 is a possible D gene (6 bases). The CDR3 is made up of 15 amino acids. Germline V gives CDR1 SGHRS, CDR2 YFSETQ. Trimming took 3 bases from V and 2 from J, leaving 11 bases between them. CDR3 sequence reads: CASSWGTHNTGELFF. In DNA form, the CDR3 reads TGCGCCAGCAGCTGGGGGACACATAACACCGGGGAGCTGTTTTTT.

The chain carries TRBV5-6 and TRBJ2-7; D not certain. Between the trimmed V and J ends, which lost 3 bases and 1 base, there was a span of 11 bases. Germline V CDR1 and CDR2: SGHDT, YYEEEE. This CDR3 is 14 amino acids long. In DNA form, the CDR3 reads TGTGCCAGCAGCTGGAGACGGCAGTCCTACGAGCAGTACTTC. Translation: CASSWRRQSYEQYF.